The 13 T cell receptor beta chains presented below share a single source sample, sequenced in a study of blood T cell repertoires in COVID-19. Only in-frame clones appear in the TCRdb table, and some are missing; sequencing was by immunoSEQ multiplex PCR. The data hold around 270,000 clones, with about 89% observed a single time. Sequences were obtained from peripheral blood. The receptors here all came from a man in his forties with acute or convalescent COVID-19.

This rearrangement joins TRBV5-1 to TRBJ1-4; TRBD1 aligns across 8 bases. Germline values: CDR1 SGHRS, CDR2 YFSETQ. This CDR3 is 15 amino acids long. Trimming at V came to 0 bases and at J to 8 bases, leaving 6 bases not matched to a gene. CDR3 region: CASSLGAGGEEKLFF. CDR3 DNA: TGCGCCAGCAGCTTGGGGGCAGGGGGCGAAGAAAAACTGTTTTTT.

The V gene is TRBV5-4, the J gene TRBJ2-3; D may be TRBD1 (5 bases). Germline values: CDR1 SGHNT, CDR2 YYREEE (reference sequence). The V gene lost 1 base and the J gene lost 6 bases, with 15 bases spanning the gap. This CDR3 comprises 15 residues. This CDR3 is CASSLPGRVGDTQYF. The CDR3, as DNA: TGTGCCAGCAGCTTGCCTGGCAGGGTCGGGGATACGCAGTATTTT.

The J gene is TRBJ2-1, the V gene TRBV7-9; 8 positions match TRBD2. The junction had 12 bases not matched to a gene; V was cut back by 2 bases and J by 3 bases. This CDR3 region has 18 residues. Germline CDR1 reads SEHNR; CDR2 reads FQNEAQ (reference sequence). CDR3 in amino acids: CASSLPLRSGGLYNEQFF. CDR3 bases: TGTGCCAGCAGCTTACCCTTAAGAAGCGGGGGCCTCTACAATGAGCAGTTCTTC.

A remark on this clone: Distinct nucleotide sequences in the sample also encode this CDR3. The chain uses TRBV7-9 and TRBJ1-1; TRBD1 is a possible D gene (5 bases). Germline lookup yields CDR1 SEHNR and CDR2 FQNEAQ (reference sequence). The germline V and J ends were trimmed by 2 bases and 2 bases, with 6 bases remaining between them. The length of the CDR3 is 13 residues. CDR3 protein: CASSLQGNTEAFF. The CDR3 nucleotides are TGTGCCAGCAGCTTACAGGGAAACACTGAAGCTTTCTTT.

The V gene is TRBV19, the J gene TRBJ2-1; D unresolved. Germline CDR1 LNHDA, CDR2 SQIVND (reference sequence). The CDR3 is made up of 17 amino acids. V lost 4 bases to trimming and J lost 0 bases, with 16 bases between them. CDR3: CASSKEGVWSSYNEQFF. CDR3 nucleotide sequence: TGTGCCAGTAGTAAGGAAGGAGTTTGGAGCTCCTACAATGAGCAGTTCTTC.

This rearrangement joins TRBV7-9 to TRBJ2-7; the match to TRBD2 covers 7 bases. V trimming: 1 base; J trimming: 6 bases; junction bases outside the gene matches: 3. Germline lookup yields CDR1 SEHNR and CDR2 FQNEAQ (reference sequence). This CDR3 is 13 amino acids long. This CDR3 is CASSLVREGEQYF. The CDR3 DNA follows: TGTGCCAGCAGCTTAGTCAGGGAGGGCGAGCAGTACTTC.

The chain links TRBV19 to TRBJ2-1; D is unclear. The V gene lost 4 bases and the J gene lost 0 bases, with 10 bases spanning the gap. CDR1 and CDR2 (germline): LNHDA, SQIVND (reference sequence). The CDR3 sequence is 15 residues long. Written as DNA, the CDR3 is TGTGCCAGTAGTACTTCTTCCAGCTCCTACAATGAGCAGTTCTTC. Protein: CASSTSSSSYNEQFF.

The gene calls are TRBV15 and TRBJ2-3; maybe TRBD2 (6 bases). With 1 base removed from V and 2 bases from J, the gap between germline ends came to 19 bases. There are 18 residues in the CDR3. CDR1 is LNHNV and CDR2 is YYDKDF in the germline V gene (reference sequence). This chain's CDR3 is CATSRGLPSAGSTDTQYF. The CDR3 DNA is TGTGCCACCAGCAGAGGACTCCCCTCGGCGGGGTCCACAGATACGCAGTATTTT.

The chain carries TRBV2 and TRBJ1-5, with 10 bases aligning to TRBD1. Germline CDR1 SNHLY, CDR2 FYNNEI. V was pared by 3 bases and J by 2 bases, with 7 bases of the junction left unmatched. The CDR3 extends over 17 amino acids. CDR3 loop: CASSEGQGIRGNQPQHF. The CDR3 DNA reads as TGTGCCAGCAGTGAGGGACAGGGGATCCGGGGCAATCAGCCCCAGCATTTT. Full variable domain (outside the CDR3, taken from reference TRBV2 and TRBJ1-5): EPEVTQTPSHQVTQMGQEVILRCVPISNHLYFYWYRQILGQKVEFLVSFYNNEISEKSEIFDDQFSVERPDGSNFTLKIRSTKLEDSAMYFCASSEGQGIRGNQPQHFGDGTRLSIL.

The genes are TRBV2 and TRBJ2-7, with a weak D call TRBD1 (5 bases). V was pared by 5 bases and J by 5 bases, with 16 bases between. The CDR3 has 14 amino acids. Germline CDR1 is SNHLY and CDR2 is FYNNEI. The CDR3 spells CASSIQGVTNEQYF. The CDR3 DNA sequence: TGTGCCAGCAGTATCCAGGGTGTAACTAACGAGCAGTACTTC.

The rearrangement uses TRBV6-6 and TRBJ2-1; tentatively, D is TRBD2 (6 bases). This CDR3 comprises 15 residues. The germline CDR1 and CDR2 sequences are MNHNY and SVGAGI (reference sequence). V was clipped by 6 bases and J by 7 bases, with 19 bases between them. CDR3 DNA sequence: TGTGCCAGCAGATCGCGGGATCAAAAGGGAAATGAGCAGTTCTTC. This codes for CASRSRDQKGNEQFF.

This clone was recorded once. The chain employs TRBV6-4 and TRBJ2-5; 9 positions match TRBD1. V dropped 5 bases and J dropped 10; count of bases not matched to a gene: 17. The germline V gene has CDR1 MRHNA and CDR2 SNTAGT. The CDR3 contains 16 residues. DNA of the CDR3: TGTGCCAGCAGTTTTCCAGACAGGGGGGGTAGTGGAGGCCAGTACTTC. Its protein is CASSFPDRGGSGGQYF.

This chain links TRBV12-5 with TRBJ1-6, with D maybe TRBD1 (6 bases). V was cut by 6 bases and J by 10 bases, with 25 bases left in between. The CDR3 has 17 amino acids. Germline lookup yields CDR1 LGHNT and CDR2 FRNRAP. The CDR3 DNA follows: TGTGCTAGTGGCACTTACCGAACAGGGCCGAGTGGGTCACCCCTCCACTTT. This codes for CASGTYRTGPSGSPLHF.